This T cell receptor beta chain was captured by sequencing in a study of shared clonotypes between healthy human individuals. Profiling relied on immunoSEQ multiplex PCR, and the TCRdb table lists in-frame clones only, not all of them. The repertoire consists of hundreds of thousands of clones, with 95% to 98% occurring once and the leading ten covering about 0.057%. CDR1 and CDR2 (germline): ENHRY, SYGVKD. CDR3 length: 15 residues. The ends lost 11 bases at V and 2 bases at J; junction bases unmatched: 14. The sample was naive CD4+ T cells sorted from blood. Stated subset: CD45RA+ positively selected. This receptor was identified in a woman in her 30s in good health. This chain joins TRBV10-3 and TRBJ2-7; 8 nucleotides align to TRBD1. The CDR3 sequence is CASGVAGTGTYEQYF. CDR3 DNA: TGTGCCTCCGGGGTGGCGGGGACAGGCACCTACGAGCAGTACTTC.